The 9 T cell receptor beta chains given below trace back to one sample, sequenced in a study of CD8 T cells in Susac syndrome. RNA in amounts of roughly 0.5 to 1 ug was reverse transcribed with random hexamers. Using its own MiXCR run on the immunoSEQ multiplex PCR reads, TCRdb lists one record per CDR3 protein. The profile shows over 95,000 distinct CDR3 sequences, less than 95% of them singletons. What was sequenced was CD8+ T cells from PBMCs. The receptors stem from a human donor in good health.

The chain employs TRBV2 and TRBJ1-5; D is possibly TRBD1 (5 bases). Germline V gene sequence: CDR1 SNHLY, CDR2 FYNNEI. The CDR3 sequence is 17 residues long. V lost 5 bases and J 5 bases, leaving 22 bases between the germline ends. CDR3 region: CASSWGTGARSDQPQHF. The CDR3 nucleotides read TGTGCCAGCAGTTGGGGGACGGGAGCCAGGTCGGATCAGCCCCAGCATTTT.

The rearrangement links TRBV23-1 to TRBJ2-5; no clear D gene. TRBV23-1 qualifies as an ORF whose function is uncertain. The CDR3 loop spans 13 amino acids. Trimming left V 5 bases short and J 7 bases short, with 14 bases between. Here the CDR3 reads CASSFYSPGTQYF. CDR3 DNA sequence: TGCGCCAGCAGTTTTTACAGTCCGGGGACCCAGTACTTC.

The chain has TRBV4-3 and TRBJ2-7; D gene uncertain. In germline, CDR1 is LGHNA, CDR2 YSLEER. CDR3 length: 14 amino acids. With 0 bases removed from V and 4 bases from J, the gap between germline ends came to 10 bases. Written as DNA, the CDR3 is TGCGCCAGCAGCCAAGATCTAACAGATTACGAGCAGTACTTC. Translated: CASSQDLTDYEQYF.

V gene TRBV7-2 combines with J gene TRBJ2-3, with 8 bases identical to TRBD2. CDR1 and CDR2 (germline): SGHTA, FQGNSA. J gave up 5 bases and V 1 base, and 8 bases lay outside the gene matches. The CDR3 runs 16 residues. CDR3 DNA: TGTGCCAGCAGCTTAGTCGGAATTAGCGGGAAAGATACGCAGTATTTT. Residues: CASSLVGISGKDTQYF. The full variable domain, in which reference TRBV7-2 and TRBJ2-3 provide the parts outside the CDR3, is GAGVSQSPSNKVTEKGKDVELRCDPISGHTALYWYRQSLGQGLEFLIYFQGNSAPDKSGLPSDRFSAERTGGSVSTLTIQRTQQEDSAVYLCASSLVGISGKDTQYFGPGTRLTVL.

The chain uses TRBV7-9 and TRBJ2-3; no clear D. This CDR3 is 13 amino acids long. CDR1 and CDR2 (germline): SEHNR, FQNEAQ (reference sequence). Trimming took off 2 bases at V and 3 bases at J, with 6 bases between the two ends. The CDR3 sequence: CASSLPGTDTQYF. In DNA form, the CDR3 reads TGTGCCAGCAGCTTACCCGGGACAGATACGCAGTATTTT.

This chain links TRBV29-1 with TRBJ1-2, with 10 bases lining up with TRBD1. The CDR3 is made up of 13 amino acids. The trim removed 8 bases at V and 3 bases at J, leaving 6 bases unmatched. Germline CDR1 reads SQVTM; CDR2 reads ANQGSEA. CDR3 in DNA: TGCAGCTCGAGGACAGGGGGAGACTATGGCTACACCTTC. It codes for CSSRTGGDYGYTF.

Only one count was recorded for this clonotype. This chain links TRBV7-9 with TRBJ1-2; D possibly corresponds to TRBD1 (6 bases). Germline V CDR1 and CDR2: SEHNR, FQNEAQ (reference sequence). Trimming stripped 4 bases from V and 3 bases from J, with 15 bases between. The CDR3 contains 15 residues. CDR3 DNA sequence: TGTGCCAGCAGCTCGTTTCGGACAGAACACTATGGCTACACCTTC. Protein sequence: CASSSFRTEHYGYTF. The full variable domain, rest sourced from reference TRBV7-9 and TRBJ1-2, is DTGVSQNPRHKITKRGQNVTFRCDPISEHNRLYWYRQTLGQGPEFLTYFQNEAQLEKSRLLSDRFSAERPKGSFSTLEIQRTEQGDSAMYLCASSSFRTEHYGYTFGSGTRLTVV.

The V gene is TRBV7-9, the J gene TRBJ2-1; D is unresolved. Germline V gene lookup returns CDR1 SEHNR and CDR2 FQNEAQ (reference sequence). The CDR3 runs 12 residues. Between the trimmed V and J ends, which lost 3 bases and 9 bases, there was a span of 9 bases. CDR3 sequence reads: CASSFLSTEQFF. CDR3 sequence (DNA): TGTGCCAGCAGCTTCCTTTCAACTGAGCAGTTCTTC.

This chain joins TRBV6-1 and TRBJ1-3, with D unclear. V was clipped by 11 bases and J by 4 bases, with 18 bases between them. Germline V gene data show CDR1 as MNHNS and CDR2 as SASEGT. This CDR3 region has 14 residues. CDR3 in DNA: TGTGCCGTGGAGGCCGACGGGTCGGGAAACACCATATATTTT. Protein sequence: CAVEADGSGNTIYF.